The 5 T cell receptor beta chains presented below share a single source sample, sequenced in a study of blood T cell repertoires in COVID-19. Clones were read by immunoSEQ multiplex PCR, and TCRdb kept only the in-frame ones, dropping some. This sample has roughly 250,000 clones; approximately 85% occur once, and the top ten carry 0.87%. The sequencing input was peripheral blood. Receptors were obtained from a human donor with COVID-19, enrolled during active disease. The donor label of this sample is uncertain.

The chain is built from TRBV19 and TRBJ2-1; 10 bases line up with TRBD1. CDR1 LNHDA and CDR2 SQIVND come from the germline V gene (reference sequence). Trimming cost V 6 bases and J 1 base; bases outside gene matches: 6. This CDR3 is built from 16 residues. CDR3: CASRPGQGRSYNEQFF. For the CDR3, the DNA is TGTGCCAGTAGACCGGGACAGGGGCGTTCCTACAATGAGCAGTTCTTC. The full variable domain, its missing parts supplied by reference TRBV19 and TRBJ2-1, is DGGITQSPKYLFRKEGQNVTLSCEQNLNHDAMYWYRQDPGQGLRLIYYSQIVNDFQKGDIAEGYSVSREKKESFPLTVTSAQKNPTAFYLCASRPGQGRSYNEQFFGPGTRLTVL.

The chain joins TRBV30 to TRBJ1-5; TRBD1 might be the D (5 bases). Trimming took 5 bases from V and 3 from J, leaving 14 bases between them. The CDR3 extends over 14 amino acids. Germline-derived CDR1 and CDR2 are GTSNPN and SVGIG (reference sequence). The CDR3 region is CAWGGAGFNQPQHF. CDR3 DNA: TGTGCCTGGGGTGGGGCGGGGTTCAATCAGCCCCAGCATTTT.

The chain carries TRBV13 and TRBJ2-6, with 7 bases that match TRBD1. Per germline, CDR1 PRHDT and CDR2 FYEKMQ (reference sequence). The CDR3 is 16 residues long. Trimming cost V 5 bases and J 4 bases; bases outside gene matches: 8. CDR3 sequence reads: CASSNTGAGGANVLTF. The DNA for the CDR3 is TGTGCCAGCAGCAACACAGGGGCGGGCGGGGCCAACGTCCTGACTTTC.

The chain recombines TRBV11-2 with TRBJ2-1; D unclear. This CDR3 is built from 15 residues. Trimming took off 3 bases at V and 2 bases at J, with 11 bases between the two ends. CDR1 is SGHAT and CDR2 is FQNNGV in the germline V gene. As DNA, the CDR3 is TGTGCCAGCAGCTTTGACTCTGAGACCTACAATGAGCAGTTCTTC. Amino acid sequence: CASSFDSETYNEQFF.

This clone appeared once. The CDR3 region is CASRRGSDGETQYF. The CDR3 nucleotides are TGTGCCAGCAGAAGAGGGTCGGATGGAGAGACCCAGTACTTC. This chain uses TRBV28 with TRBJ2-5; D possibly corresponds to TRBD2 (5 bases). Germline loops: CDR1 MDHEN, CDR2 SYDVKM. V dropped 6 bases and J dropped 4 bases, with 15 bases sitting between them. The CDR3 sequence is 14 residues long.